These 2 T cell receptor beta chains share one sample of origin, sequenced in a study of blood T cell repertoires in COVID-19. TCRdb keeps only in-frame clones here, not all; method: immunoSEQ multiplex PCR. The data contain 350,000 to 400,000 clones, approximately 86% of them singletons. What was sequenced was peripheral blood. These receptors originate from a woman aged 55-69 years with COVID-19, enrolled during active disease.

This clone has a handful of counts. This rearrangement joins TRBV2 to TRBJ1-2; no reliable D call. The CDR3 sequence is 13 residues long. V gave up 1 base and J gave up 8 bases, with 11 bases separating them. The germline V gene has CDR1 SNHLY and CDR2 FYNNEI. The CDR3 sequence: CASSEGTALGYTF. In DNA, the CDR3 is TGTGCCAGCAGTGAAGGGACTGCATTAGGCTACACCTTC.

About this clone itself: At one end the junction does not follow the germline gene, possibly because of a read error. The chain employs TRBV3-1 (or the pseudogene TRBV3-2) and TRBJ2-1, with D maybe TRBD2 (7 bases). This CDR3 comprises 17 residues. Per germline, CDR1 LGHDT and CDR2 YNNKEL (reference sequence). The CDR3 sequence is CASNQPGEGRQSGEQFF. In DNA, the CDR3 is TGTGCCAGCAACCAACCAGGGGAGGGCCGCCAGTCCGGTGAGCAGTTCTTC.